This T cell receptor (beta chain) was obtained from a study of beta chain features in type 1 diabetes. Study summary: Age and gender were similar between patients and healthy donors, as were cell yields.

A heparinised blood draw that averaged about 110 mL was obtained once from each donor. This clone turned up a few times. Its target is unknown. Study observations and caveats: When VDJ junctions were examined, type 1 diabetes patients showed fewer insertions and more deletions. Moderate but significant shortening of TCRB CDR3s was recorded in all four CD4+ subsets from Type 1 diabetes patients.

Sequencing targeted expressed TCRB transcripts, as all isolated RNA had been reverse transcribed. Here immunoSEQ multiplex PCR was the method, and the copy in TCRdb shows in-frame clones only, minus some. The table has 250,000 to 350,000 clones, 13% to 15% seen once. Germline V lookup: CDR1 SEHNR, CDR2 FQNEAQ (reference sequence). The CDR3 is made up of 17 amino acids. V was pared by 5 bases and J by 8 bases, with 12 bases of the junction left unmatched. Sample: naive CD4+ T cells from blood. The clonotype comes from a man aged 25-45 years with type 1 diabetes. The chain has TRBV7-9 and TRBJ2-1, with 13 bases matching TRBD2. CDR3 protein: CASSPQSGTSGIYEQFF. The CDR3 bases are TGTGCCAGCAGCCCTCAATCCGGGACTAGCGGGATCTATGAGCAGTTCTTC.